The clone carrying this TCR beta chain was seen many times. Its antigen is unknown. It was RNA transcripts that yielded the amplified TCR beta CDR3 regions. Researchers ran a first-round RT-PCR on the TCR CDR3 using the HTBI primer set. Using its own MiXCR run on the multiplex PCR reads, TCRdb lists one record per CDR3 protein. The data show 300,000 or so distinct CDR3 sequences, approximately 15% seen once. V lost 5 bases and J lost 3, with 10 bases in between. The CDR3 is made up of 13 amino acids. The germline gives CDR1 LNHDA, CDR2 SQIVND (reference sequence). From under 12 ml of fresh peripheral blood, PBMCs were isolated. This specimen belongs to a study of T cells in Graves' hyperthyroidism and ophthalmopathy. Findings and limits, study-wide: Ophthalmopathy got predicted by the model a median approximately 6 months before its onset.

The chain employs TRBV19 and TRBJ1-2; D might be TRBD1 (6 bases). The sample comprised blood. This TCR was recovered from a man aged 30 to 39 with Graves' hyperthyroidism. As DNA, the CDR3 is TGTGCCAGTAGTCCTAGGGGGGACTATGGCTACACCTTC. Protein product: CASSPRGDYGYTF.